This is a list of T cell receptor beta chains from one sample in a study of blood T cell repertoires in COVID-19. This table comes from immunoSEQ multiplex PCR, and its TCRdb copy is limited to in-frame clones, with some not included. Among under 200,000 clones listed, roughly 77% were seen once. The sequenced sample was peripheral blood. The receptor source for this set is a man between 65 and 85 years old with active or convalescent COVID-19. Each CDR3 is given with its conserved first and last residue. The order of the fields is clone size, V gene, D gene, CDR3 length, J gene, CDR3 DNA, CDR3 protein. D genes are given only for firm matches. Some rows have no size entry. The others give once, few or many, or a class for an expanded clone.

>.|TRBV19|TRBD1|15|TRBJ1-2
TGTGCCAGTAGTATGGGCCGGACAGGGCACTATGGCTACACCTTC
CASSMGRTGHYGYTF
>.|TRBV19|.|17|TRBJ1-4
TGTGCCAGTAGGGGAGGGTTATTGGGACATAGAATAGAAAAACTGTTTTTT
CASRGGLLGHRIEKLFF
>.|TRBV6-6|TRBD1|17|TRBJ2-6
TGTGCCAGCAGACGACAGGGGTCTAGCTCTGGGGCCAACGTCCTGACTTTC
CASRRQGSSSGANVLTF
>.|TRBV6-4|TRBD1|14|TRBJ1-2
TGTGCCAGCAGTCCGGGACAGGCATATCAAGGCTACACCTTC
CASSPGQAYQGYTF
>.|TRBV28|.|14|TRBJ2-7
TGTGCCAGCAGTTTACTTGGAGTTGAGGACAGGCAGTACTTC
CASSLLGVEDRQYF
>.|TRBV4-1|TRBD2|18|TRBJ2-1
TGCGCCAGCAGCCAAGTAGCGGGTGGTCTGCGTGCCTACAATGAGCAGTTCTTC
CASSQVAGGLRAYNEQFF
>.|TRBV2|TRBD1|15|TRBJ2-3
TGTGCCACCACGACAGGGATCGATACCACAGATACGCAGTATTTT
CATTTGIDTTDTQYF
>.|TRBV10-3|.|12|TRBJ1-2
TGTGCCATCGGTCGGGAAGCCTATGGCTACACCTTC
CAIGREAYGYTF
>.|TRBV3-1/TRBV3-2|TRBD1|16|TRBJ2-7
TGTGCCAGCAGCTACCAAGGGGACAGGGATGGATACGAGCAGTACTTC
CASSYQGDRDGYEQYF
>.|TRBV18|TRBD2|19|TRBJ2-1
TGTGCCAGCTCGCAAGTGACTAGCGGGAGCCTCATGGGACGCAATGAGCAGTTCTTC
CASSQVTSGSLMGRNEQFF
>.|TRBV7-2|.|17|TRBJ1-6
TGTGCCAGCAGCTTAGCCGCAGCTAGCTCCTATAATTCACCCCTCCACTTT
CASSLAAASSYNSPLHF
>.|TRBV28|TRBD1|17|TRBJ2-7
TGTGCCAGCAGTTTTGGATGGAGGACAGGGGTTTCCTACGAGCAGTACTTC
CASSFGWRTGVSYEQYF
>few|TRBV5-1|TRBD1|13|TRBJ1-1
TGCGCCAGCAGCCCCCAGGGGGCCACTGAAGCTTTCTTT
CASSPQGATEAFF
>.|TRBV30|TRBD1|16|TRBJ1-6
TGTGCCTGGGGCCTAATGACTCCAGGGGGTTTTTCACCCCTCCACTTT
CAWGLMTPGGFSPLHF
>.|TRBV6-5|.|13|TRBJ2-6
TGTGCCATCCGGAGGGCTGGGGCCAACGTCCTGACTTTC
CAIRRAGANVLTF